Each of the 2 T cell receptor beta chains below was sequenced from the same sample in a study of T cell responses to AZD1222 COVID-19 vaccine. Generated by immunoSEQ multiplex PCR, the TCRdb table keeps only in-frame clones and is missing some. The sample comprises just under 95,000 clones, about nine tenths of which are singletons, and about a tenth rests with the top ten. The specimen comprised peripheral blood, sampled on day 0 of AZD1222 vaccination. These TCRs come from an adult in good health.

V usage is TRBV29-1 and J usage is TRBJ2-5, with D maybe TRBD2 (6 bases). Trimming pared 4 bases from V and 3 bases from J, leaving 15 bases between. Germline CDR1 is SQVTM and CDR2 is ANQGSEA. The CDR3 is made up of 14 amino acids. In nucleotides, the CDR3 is TGCAGCGTTGGACTCGGGACTCAAGAAGAGACCCAGTACTTC. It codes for CSVGLGTQEETQYF.

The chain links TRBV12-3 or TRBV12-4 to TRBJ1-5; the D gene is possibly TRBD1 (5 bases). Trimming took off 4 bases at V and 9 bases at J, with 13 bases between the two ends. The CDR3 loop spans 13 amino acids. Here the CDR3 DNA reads TGTGCCAGCAGTTCCGACAGTAACCGGCCCCAGCATTTT. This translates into CASSSDSNRPQHF.